Listed here are 8 T cell receptor beta chains from one sample, sequenced in a study of blood T cell repertoires in COVID-19. Generated by immunoSEQ multiplex PCR, the TCRdb table keeps only in-frame clones and is missing some. Of about 100,000 clones listed, approximately 87% are singletons. The sample taken for sequencing was peripheral blood. These receptors came from a human donor in a cohort sampled during active COVID-19.

The chain uses TRBV7-6 and TRBJ2-5, with a weak D call TRBD1 (6 bases). The CDR3 runs to 17 residues. Germline CDR1 is SGHVS and CDR2 is FNYEAQ. Trimming took 6 bases from V and 4 from J, leaving 24 bases between them. The CDR3 DNA sequence: TGTGCCAGCAGTCCCCCAGGGGAGAGAGTTAGGGGAGAGACCCAGTACTTC. Translation: CASSPPGERVRGETQYF.

V usage is TRBV6-5 and J usage is TRBJ2-7, with a tentative D call TRBD2 (5 bases). Germline V gene sequence: CDR1 MNHEY, CDR2 SVGAGI. The length of the CDR3 is 13 residues. V lost 5 bases to trimming and J lost 3 bases, with 11 bases between them. Here the CDR3 DNA reads TGTGCCAGCAGTCGCCACCGGGGCTACGAGCAGTACTTC. Translating gives CASSRHRGYEQYF.

This chain links TRBV30 with TRBJ1-5; 7 bases line up with TRBD1. Trimming at V came to 0 bases and at J to 4 bases, leaving 3 bases not matched to a gene. From germline, CDR1 is GTSNPN and CDR2 SVGIG (reference sequence). The CDR3 totals 14 residues. The CDR3 loop reads CAWSVAGGNQPQHF. The CDR3 coding sequence is TGTGCCTGGAGTGTAGCAGGGGGGAATCAGCCCCAGCATTTT.

The J gene is TRBJ1-1, the V gene TRBV6-6; D unresolved. The germline V and J ends were trimmed by 11 bases and 1 base, with 11 bases remaining between them. Germline values: CDR1 MNHNY, CDR2 SVGAGI (reference sequence). There are 12 residues in the CDR3. The CDR3 loop is CAGKRENTEAFF. The CDR3 DNA reads TGTGCCGGTAAGCGGGAGAACACTGAAGCTTTCTTT.

The DNA for the CDR3 is TGTGCCAGCCAGACAGGGGGGTCCAACTATGGCTACACCTTC. Translation gives CASQTGGSNYGYTF. The gene calls are TRBV3-1 (or the pseudogene TRBV3-2) and TRBJ1-2; 9 positions match TRBD1. Trimming took 8 bases from V and 2 from J; bases not matched to a gene: 6. The germline gives CDR1 LGHDT, CDR2 YNNKEL (reference sequence). The CDR3 sequence is 14 residues long.

The J gene is TRBJ1-5, the V gene TRBV12-3 or TRBV12-4; 8 bases map to TRBD1. CDR3 length: 13 residues. V lost 5 bases and J lost 6; bases outside the gene matches: 3. DNA of the CDR3: TGTGCCAGCAGTCTTGGACAGGGTCAGCCCCAGCATTTT. Translated: CASSLGQGQPQHF.

The CDR3 reads CAWSPSPDTEAFF. Here the CDR3 DNA reads TGTGCCTGGAGTCCCTCCCCGGACACTGAAGCTTTCTTT. This chain connects TRBV30 to TRBJ1-1; D is undetermined. From germline, CDR1 is GTSNPN and CDR2 SVGIG (reference sequence). This CDR3 comprises 13 residues. V shed 2 bases and J shed 3 bases, with 10 bases lying between them.

This chain links TRBV18 with TRBJ2-3; D perhaps matches TRBD1 (6 bases). This CDR3 region has 16 residues. CDR1 is KGHSH, CDR2 LQKENI, per germline. Trimming shortened V by 0 bases and J by 2 bases, and 12 bases separated the two germline ends. As DNA, the CDR3 is TGTGCCAGCTCACCACCGAACAGGGCGACCACAGATACGCAGTATTTT. Its protein product is CASSPPNRATTDTQYF.